The entry below describes one T cell receptor beta chain. CDR3 size: 13 residues. Trimming left V 6 bases short and J 3 bases short, with 11 bases between. Germline V CDR1 and CDR2: SEHNR, FQNEAQ (reference sequence). This specimen belongs to a study of blood T cell repertoires in COVID-19. Some clones are missing from TCRdb's copy, which holds only in-frame ones; the method was immunoSEQ multiplex PCR. The data contain about 44,000 clones, 70% to 90% of them singletons. The sample comprised peripheral blood. The chain employs TRBV7-9 and TRBJ1-1; D call uncertain. The origin of this receptor is a man between 65 and 85 years old with active COVID-19. The CDR3 sequence: CASRAWEDTEAFF. The CDR3 nucleotides are TGTGCCAGCAGGGCGTGGGAGGACACTGAAGCTTTCTTT.